This is a list of T cell receptor beta chains from one sample in a study of blood T cell repertoires in COVID-19. Sequenced by immunoSEQ multiplex PCR; TCRdb stores in-frame clones only, minus some. The data hold under 250,000 clones, with around 83% observed a single time. Specimen: peripheral blood. These TCRs come from a man older than 75 with acute or convalescent COVID-19. Each CDR3 is given without its conserved first and last residue. Each record gives: V gene, J gene, CDR3 protein.

>TRBV15|TRBJ1-2
ATSREIQGLPSYT
>TRBV3-1/TRBV3-2|TRBJ1-5
ASSQSDSNQPQH
>TRBV6-5|TRBJ2-7
ASSRQGGPYEQY
>TRBV9|TRBJ2-2
ASSVTHRSGGVTGELF
>TRBV6-1|TRBJ2-3
ASSEPTVGDTQY
>TRBV4-2|TRBJ2-3
ASSQYRGAGGSTDTQY
>TRBV7-8|TRBJ1-3
ASSPAGNTIY
>TRBV6-4|TRBJ2-5
ASSDSRVRGETQY
>TRBV7-2|TRBJ1-6
ASSPWTANSPLH
>TRBV24-1|TRBJ2-2
ATSVGTGELF
>TRBV7-9|TRBJ2-2
ASSPIPGGTGELF
>TRBV9|TRBJ2-7
ASSPPSGGQGGNEQY
>TRBV27|TRBJ2-3
ASSFIDRGSTDTQY
>TRBV7-9|TRBJ2-1
ASSLAGTSRDEQF
>TRBV3-1/TRBV3-2|TRBJ1-5
ASSPYRDQPQH
>TRBV25-1|TRBJ1-2
ASSESNRRYGYT
>TRBV5-8|TRBJ1-5
ASSPRTGWNQPQH
>TRBV6-2/TRBV6-3|TRBJ1-6
ASSSYLWGEYDSPLH
>TRBV6-6|TRBJ2-5
ASSYMGQGKETQY
>TRBV6-5|TRBJ2-2
ASSSGEGTGELF
>TRBV28|TRBJ2-6
ASSFSVGQPSGANVLT
>TRBV5-1|TRBJ2-3
ASSLLAGGSTDTQY
>TRBV25-1|TRBJ1-1
ASSVPGQGSRNTEAF